The sequence of this TCR beta chain was determined in a study of OX40 agonist ivuxolimab in advanced cancers. General study findings and limits: Average numbers of expanded clones were greater in CD8+ T cells than in CD4+.

Here immunoSEQ multiplex PCR was the method, and the copy in TCRdb shows in-frame clones only, minus some. The table has more than 50,000 clones, 80% to 95% seen once; the top ten hold approximately 12%. Worth noting for this clone: Its target is not known.

Sequencing used CD4+ or CD8+ T cells sorted from blood, obtained in a trial of the OX40 agonist ivuxolimab. This clonotype originated in an adult with an advanced solid tumor such as melanoma, head and neck, liver or kidney cancer.

Here the CDR3 reads CASKGQGYEKLFF. For the CDR3, the DNA is TGTGCCAGCAAGGGCCAGGGGTATGAAAAACTGTTTTTT. The J gene is TRBJ1-4, the V gene TRBV28, with D maybe TRBD1 (6 bases). Per germline, CDR1 MDHEN and CDR2 SYDVKM. The CDR3 is 13 amino acids. V dropped 7 bases and J dropped 6 bases, with 12 bases sitting between them.